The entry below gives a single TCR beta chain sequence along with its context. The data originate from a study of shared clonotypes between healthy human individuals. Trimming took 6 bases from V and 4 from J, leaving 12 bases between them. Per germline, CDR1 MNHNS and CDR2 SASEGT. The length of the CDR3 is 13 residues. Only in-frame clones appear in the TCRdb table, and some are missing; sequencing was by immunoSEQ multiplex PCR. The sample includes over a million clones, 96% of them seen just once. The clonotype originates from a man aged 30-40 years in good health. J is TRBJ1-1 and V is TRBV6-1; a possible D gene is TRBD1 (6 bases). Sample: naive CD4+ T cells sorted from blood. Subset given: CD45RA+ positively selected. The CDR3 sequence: CASRIGGGTEAFF. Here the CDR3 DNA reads TGTGCCAGCAGGATCGGAGGGGGCACTGAAGCTTTCTTT.